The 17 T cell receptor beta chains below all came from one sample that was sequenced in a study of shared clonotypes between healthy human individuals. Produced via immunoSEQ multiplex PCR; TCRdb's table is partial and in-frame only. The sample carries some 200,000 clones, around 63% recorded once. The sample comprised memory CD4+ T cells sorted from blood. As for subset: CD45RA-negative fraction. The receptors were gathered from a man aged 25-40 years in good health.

CDR3 in amino acids: CASRFGELFF. CDR3 DNA sequence: TGTGCCAGCAGATTTGGGGAGCTGTTTTTT. This chain connects TRBV6-1 to TRBJ2-2; no reliable D call. This CDR3 is 10 amino acids long. Germline V gene sequence: CDR1 MNHNS, CDR2 SASEGT. V lost 6 bases, J lost 8 bases, and 4 bases lay in between.

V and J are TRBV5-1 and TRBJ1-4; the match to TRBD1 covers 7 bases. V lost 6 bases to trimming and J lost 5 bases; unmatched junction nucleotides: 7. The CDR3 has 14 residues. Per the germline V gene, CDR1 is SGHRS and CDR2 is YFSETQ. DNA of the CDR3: TGCGCCAGCAAAACGGGACAGCCCAATGAAAAACTGTTTTTT. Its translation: CASKTGQPNEKLFF.

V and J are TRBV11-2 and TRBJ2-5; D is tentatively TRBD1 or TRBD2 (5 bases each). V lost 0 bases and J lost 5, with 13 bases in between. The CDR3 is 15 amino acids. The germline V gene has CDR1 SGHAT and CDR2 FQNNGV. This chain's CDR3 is CASSLDTGARETQYF. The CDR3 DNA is TGTGCCAGCAGCTTAGATACCGGGGCTCGGGAGACCCAGTACTTC.

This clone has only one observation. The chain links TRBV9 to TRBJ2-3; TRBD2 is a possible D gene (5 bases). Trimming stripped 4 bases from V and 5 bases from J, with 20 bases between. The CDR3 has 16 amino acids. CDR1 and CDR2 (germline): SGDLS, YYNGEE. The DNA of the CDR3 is TGTGCCAGCAGCCCGGCGGGCCAGGCGCGGGTAGATACGCAGTATTTT. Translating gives CASSPAGQARVDTQYF.

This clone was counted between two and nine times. DNA for the CDR3: TGTGCCAGCAGTTTACAGGGGACCAACTATGGCTACACCTTC. Translation: CASSLQGTNYGYTF. The chain has TRBV6-6 and TRBJ1-2; TRBD1 matches at 7 bases. With V trimmed by 4 bases and J by 2 bases, 4 bases remained unmatched. The CDR3 consists of 14 residues. Germline V gives CDR1 MNHNY, CDR2 SVGAGI (reference sequence).

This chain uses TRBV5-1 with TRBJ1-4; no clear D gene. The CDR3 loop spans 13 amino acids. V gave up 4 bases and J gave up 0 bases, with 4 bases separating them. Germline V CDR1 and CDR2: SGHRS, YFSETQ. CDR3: CASSPSTNEKLFF. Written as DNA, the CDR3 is TGCGCCAGCAGCCCCTCAACTAATGAAAAACTGTTTTTT.

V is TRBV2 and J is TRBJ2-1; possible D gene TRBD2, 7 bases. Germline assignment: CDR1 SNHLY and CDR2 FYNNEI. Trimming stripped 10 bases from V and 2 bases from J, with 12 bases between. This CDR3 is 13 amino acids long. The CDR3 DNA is TGTGCCACCAAGCGGGACACCTACAATGAGCAGTTCTTC. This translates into CATKRDTYNEQFF.

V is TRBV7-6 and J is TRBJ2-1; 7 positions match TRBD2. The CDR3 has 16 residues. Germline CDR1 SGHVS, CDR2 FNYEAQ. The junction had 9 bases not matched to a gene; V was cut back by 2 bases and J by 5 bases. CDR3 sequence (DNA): TGTGCCAGCAGCTTATTGGGGGGGGGTTCCCACAATGAGCAGTTCTTC. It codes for CASSLLGGGSHNEQFF.

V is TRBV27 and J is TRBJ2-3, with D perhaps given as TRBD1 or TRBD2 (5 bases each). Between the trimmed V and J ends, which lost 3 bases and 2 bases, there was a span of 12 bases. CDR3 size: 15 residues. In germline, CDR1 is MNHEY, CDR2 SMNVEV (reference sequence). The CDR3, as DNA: TGTGCCAGCAGTTTCCGGGACCCGATCACAGATACGCAGTATTTT. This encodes CASSFRDPITDTQYF.

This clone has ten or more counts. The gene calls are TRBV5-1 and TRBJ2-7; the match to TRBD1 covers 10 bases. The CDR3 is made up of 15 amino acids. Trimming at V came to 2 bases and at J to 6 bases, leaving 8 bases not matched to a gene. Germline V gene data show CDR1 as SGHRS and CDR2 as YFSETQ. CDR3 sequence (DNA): TGCGCCAGCAGCTTCGGGACAGGGGATTTGGGCGAGCAGTACTTC. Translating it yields CASSFGTGDLGEQYF.

The CDR3 bases are TGTGCCAGCAAGGTGGGGCCCGGTACAGATACGCAGTATTTT. It translates to CASKVGPGTDTQYF. The chain recombines TRBV2 with TRBJ2-3, with D possibly being TRBD1 (5 bases). The CDR3 runs to 14 residues. The germline gives CDR1 SNHLY, CDR2 FYNNEI. The germline V and J ends were trimmed by 7 bases and 3 bases, with 14 bases remaining between them.

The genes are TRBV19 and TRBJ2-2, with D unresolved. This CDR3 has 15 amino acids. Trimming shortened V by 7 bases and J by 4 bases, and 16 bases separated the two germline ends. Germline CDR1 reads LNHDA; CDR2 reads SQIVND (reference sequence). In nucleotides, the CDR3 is TGTGCCAGTAAACCGGGCTTCCTACCCACCGGGGAGCTGTTTTTT. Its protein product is CASKPGFLPTGELFF.

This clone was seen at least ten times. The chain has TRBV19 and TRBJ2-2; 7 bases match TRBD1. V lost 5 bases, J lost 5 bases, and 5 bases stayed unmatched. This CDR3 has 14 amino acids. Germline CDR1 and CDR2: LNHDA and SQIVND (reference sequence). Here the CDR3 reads CASSPNRGTGELFF. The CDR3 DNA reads TGTGCCAGTAGTCCAAACAGGGGAACCGGGGAGCTGTTTTTT.

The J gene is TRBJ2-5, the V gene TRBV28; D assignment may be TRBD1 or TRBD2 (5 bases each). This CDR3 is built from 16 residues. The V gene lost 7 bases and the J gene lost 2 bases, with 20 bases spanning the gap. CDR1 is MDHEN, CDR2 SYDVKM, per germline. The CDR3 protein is CASKHPRGRPQETQYF. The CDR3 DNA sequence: TGTGCCAGCAAACACCCCCGGGGCAGGCCTCAAGAGACCCAGTACTTC.

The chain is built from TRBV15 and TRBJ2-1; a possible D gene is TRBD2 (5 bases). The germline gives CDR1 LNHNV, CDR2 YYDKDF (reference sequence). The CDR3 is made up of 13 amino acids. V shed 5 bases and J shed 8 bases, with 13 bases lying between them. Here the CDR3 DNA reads TGTGCCACCAGCGGCCAGACTATATATGAGCAGTTCTTC. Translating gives CATSGQTIYEQFF.

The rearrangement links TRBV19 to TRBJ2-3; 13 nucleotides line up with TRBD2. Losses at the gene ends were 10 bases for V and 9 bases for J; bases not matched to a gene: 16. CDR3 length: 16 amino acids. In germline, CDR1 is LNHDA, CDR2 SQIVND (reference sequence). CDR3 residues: CATKGLAGIVSATQYF. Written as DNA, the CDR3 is TGTGCCACCAAGGGACTAGCGGGAATTGTTTCGGCGACGCAGTATTTT. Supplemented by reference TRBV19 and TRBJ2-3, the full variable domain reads DGGITQSPKYLFRKEGQNVTLSCEQNLNHDAMYWYRQDPGQGLRLIYYSQIVNDFQKGDIAEGYSVSREKKESFPLTVTSAQKNPTAFYLCATKGLAGIVSATQYFGPGTRLTVL.

The CDR3 loop is CASSYETGRKPQHF. As DNA, the CDR3 is TGTGCCAGCAGCTACGAGACAGGGAGGAAGCCCCAGCATTTT. The J gene is TRBJ1-5, the V gene TRBV7-2; the match to TRBD1 covers 7 bases. Germline V gene sequence: CDR1 SGHTA, CDR2 FQGNSA. V was pared by 4 bases and J by 8 bases, with 8 bases of the junction left unmatched. There are 14 residues in the CDR3.